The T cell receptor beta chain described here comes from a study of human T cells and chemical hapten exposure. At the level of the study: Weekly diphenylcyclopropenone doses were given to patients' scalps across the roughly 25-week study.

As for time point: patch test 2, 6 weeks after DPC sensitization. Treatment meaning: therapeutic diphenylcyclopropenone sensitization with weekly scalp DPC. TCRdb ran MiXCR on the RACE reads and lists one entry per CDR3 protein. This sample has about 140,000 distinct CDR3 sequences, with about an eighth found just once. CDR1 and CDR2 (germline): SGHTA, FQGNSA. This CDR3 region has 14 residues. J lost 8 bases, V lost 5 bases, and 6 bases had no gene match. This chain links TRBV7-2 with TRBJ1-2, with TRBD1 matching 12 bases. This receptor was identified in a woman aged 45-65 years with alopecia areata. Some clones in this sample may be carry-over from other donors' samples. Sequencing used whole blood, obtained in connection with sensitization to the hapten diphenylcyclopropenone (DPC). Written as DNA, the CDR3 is TGTGCCAGCAGCGCGGGACAGGGGGCGAGGGGCTACACCTTC. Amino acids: CASSAGQGARGYTF. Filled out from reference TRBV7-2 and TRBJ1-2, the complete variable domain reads GAGVSQSPSNKVTEKGKDVELRCDPISGHTALYWYRQSLGQGLEFLIYFQGNSAPDKSGLPSDRFSAERTGGSVSTLTIQRTQQEDSAVYLCASSAGQGARGYTFGSGTRLTVV.